This passage covers 7 T cell receptor beta chains from one sample sequenced in a study of blood T cell repertoires in COVID-19. Only in-frame clones appear in the TCRdb table, and some are missing; sequencing was by immunoSEQ multiplex PCR. Of 45,000 to 55,000 clones in the sample, about nine tenths were seen once. Source material: peripheral blood. Receptors were obtained from a man aged 45-65 years with active COVID-19.

The chain joins TRBV19 to TRBJ2-2; TRBD2 aligns across 12 bases. The CDR3 runs 16 residues. V trimming: 3 bases; J trimming: 5 bases; junction bases outside the gene matches: 4. Germline-derived CDR1 and CDR2 are LNHDA and SQIVND (reference sequence). The CDR3 reads CASSMWLAGGTGELFF. The DNA of the CDR3 is TGTGCCAGTAGTATGTGGCTAGCGGGAGGGACCGGGGAGCTGTTTTTT.

The V call is TRBV9, the J call TRBJ1-1; TRBD1 aligns across 8 bases. Trimming at V came to 3 bases and at J to 0 bases, leaving 7 bases not matched to a gene. The CDR3 length is 16 residues. Germline-derived CDR1 and CDR2 are SGDLS and YYNGEE. The CDR3 sequence is CASSAPGTGLNTEAFF. The CDR3 DNA is TGTGCCAGCAGCGCCCCCGGGACAGGTCTGAACACTGAAGCTTTCTTT.

The J gene is TRBJ1-2, the V gene TRBV6-4, with TRBD1 identical over 7 bases. The CDR3 has 17 amino acids. J gave up 7 bases and V 0 bases, and 14 bases lay outside the gene matches. Germline V lookup: CDR1 MRHNA, CDR2 SNTAGT. This chain's CDR3 is CASSDSTGTARLGGYTF. In nucleotides, the CDR3 is TGTGCCAGCAGTGACTCGACGGGGACAGCTAGACTAGGTGGCTACACCTTC.

The chain uses TRBV9 and TRBJ2-2; D not resolved. In germline, CDR1 is SGDLS, CDR2 YYNGEE. V was shortened by 0 bases and J by 6 bases, with 6 bases between the two germline ends. The CDR3 is 13 residues long. The CDR3 sequence is CASSVDQAGELFF. CDR3 bases: TGTGCCAGCAGCGTAGACCAGGCCGGGGAGCTGTTTTTT.

This clone showed up just once. The rearrangement links TRBV6-5 to TRBJ2-1, with 10 bases that match TRBD2. With V trimmed by 4 bases and J by 6 bases, 9 bases remained unmatched. The CDR3 loop spans 16 amino acids. Per the germline V gene, CDR1 is MNHEY and CDR2 is SVGAGI. CDR3 nucleotides: TGTGCCAGCAGTTTCCGCCCTACTAGCGGGACCAATGAGCAGTTCTTC. Translating gives CASSFRPTSGTNEQFF.

J is TRBJ1-1 and V is TRBV7-9; D remains unclear. The germline V and J ends were trimmed by 5 bases and 11 bases, with 15 bases remaining between them. Germline CDR1 and CDR2: SEHNR and FQNEAQ (reference sequence). CDR3 length equals 12 residues. CDR3 in amino acids: CASSQKEGLAFF. For the CDR3, the DNA is TGTGCCAGCAGCCAGAAAGAGGGTCTGGCTTTCTTT.

This clone was recorded a few times. At one end, the junction sequence differs from germline, possibly due to a read error. V is TRBV30 and J is TRBJ1-1; D may be TRBD1 (5 bases). The germline gives CDR1 GTSNPN, CDR2 SVGIG (reference sequence). The CDR3 contains 14 residues. DNA of the CDR3: TGTGCCTGGAGCTGGGGGGGTAGTAACAGTGAAGCTTTCTTT. It encodes CAWSWGGSNSEAFF.